This T cell receptor beta chain came from a study of cytomegalovirus exposure and HLA in healthy donors. Amplification used 60 Vbeta primers and 13 Jbeta primers. Some clones are missing from TCRdb's copy, which holds only in-frame ones; the method was immunoSEQ multiplex PCR. The repertoire holds about 160,000 clones, with roughly 81% as singletons. The V gene end was trimmed by 7 bases and the J gene end by 4 bases; junction bases not matched to a gene: 7. CDR3 size: 14 residues. Germline V CDR1 and CDR2: MNHNS, SASEGT. This clone has just one count. Its specificity is not known. Findings and caveats of the study: Earlier analysis found most TCR beta V segments productive about 90% or about 30% of the time. Cytomegalovirus status was reportedly diagnosed by the classifier with high specificity and sensitivity. An apparent linkage of common viral pathogens to several of the most significant clusters emerged in a later analysis.

The sample consisted of PBMCs. The receptor comes from a man between 18 and 29 years old in good health and CMV-seropositive. V and J are TRBV6-1 and TRBJ2-3; 8 bases match TRBD2. CDR3 region: CASIFAGGPDTQYF. The CDR3, as DNA: TGTGCCAGCATCTTTGCGGGGGGACCAGATACGCAGTATTTT.